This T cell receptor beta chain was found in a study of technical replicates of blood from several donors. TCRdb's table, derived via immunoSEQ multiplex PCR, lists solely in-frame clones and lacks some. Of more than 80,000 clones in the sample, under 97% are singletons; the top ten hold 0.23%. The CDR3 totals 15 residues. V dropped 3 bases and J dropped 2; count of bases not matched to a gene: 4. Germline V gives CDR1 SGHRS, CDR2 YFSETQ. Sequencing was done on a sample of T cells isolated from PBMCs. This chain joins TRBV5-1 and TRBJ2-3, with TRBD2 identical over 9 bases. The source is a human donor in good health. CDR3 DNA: TGCGCCAGCAGCTCAGCGGGGGGCTACACAGATACGCAGTATTTT. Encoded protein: CASSSAGGYTDTQYF.